The sequence of this TCR beta chain was determined in a study of blood T cell repertoires in COVID-19. For the study at large: T cells, B-cell-depleted T cells, or PBMCs provided the cDNA or gDNA that served as material.

Using immunoSEQ multiplex PCR, the repertoire was profiled, and TCRdb retains in-frame clones only, with some absent. In the table there are more than 250,000 clones, roughly 85% of which are singletons. The CDR3 is 13 amino acids. Trimming at V came to 6 bases and at J to 4 bases, leaving 5 bases not matched to a gene. CDR1 and CDR2 from the germline V gene are MDHEN and SYDVKM. What was sequenced was peripheral blood. The chain links TRBV28 to TRBJ1-2, with 7 bases identical to TRBD1. This clonotype was sampled from a man between 50 and 59 years old with active or convalescent COVID-19. CDR3 loop: CASRGTALYGYTF. The CDR3 DNA reads as TGTGCCAGCAGAGGGACAGCCCTCTATGGCTACACCTTC.